The 7 T cell receptor beta chains given below trace back to one sample, sequenced in a study of T cell changes during pregnancy in multiple sclerosis. TCRdb's copy holds only in-frame clones and misses some; the assay was immunoSEQ multiplex PCR. The sample carries about 87,000 clones, over 85% recorded once. Sequencing used peripheral blood, obtained in the third trimester of pregnancy. These receptors originate from a female donor in good health, enrolled as a control in a pregnancy study.

The rearrangement links TRBV19 to TRBJ2-6; 9 bases fit TRBD2. CDR1 is LNHDA, CDR2 SQIVND, per germline (reference sequence). J lost 0 bases, V lost 3 bases, and 15 bases had no gene match. CDR3 length: 21 amino acids. The CDR3 loop is CASSIIFEWVSGSSGANVLTF. The CDR3 nucleotides are TGTGCCAGTAGTATTATTTTTGAGTGGGTTAGCGGGAGCTCTGGGGCCAACGTCCTGACTTTC. Full variable domain (missing parts from reference TRBV19 and TRBJ2-6): DGGITQSPKYLFRKEGQNVTLSCEQNLNHDAMYWYRQDPGQGLRLIYYSQIVNDFQKGDIAEGYSVSREKKESFPLTVTSAQKNPTAFYLCASSIIFEWVSGSSGANVLTFGAGSRLTVL.

The chain joins TRBV5-4 to TRBJ2-5, with D perhaps matching TRBD2 (6 bases). CDR3 length equals 15 residues. V was shortened by 1 base and J by 2 bases, with 12 bases between the two germline ends. From germline, CDR1 is SGHNT and CDR2 YYREEE (reference sequence). The CDR3 DNA is TGTGCCAGCAGCTTGAATCCGCGGGGTCAAGAGACCCAGTACTTC. Its translation is CASSLNPRGQETQYF.

The rearrangement joins TRBV5-1 to TRBJ2-1, with 12 bases fitting TRBD2. Germline V gene data show CDR1 as SGHRS and CDR2 as YFSETQ. The CDR3 loop spans 19 amino acids. The V and J ends lost 4 bases and 0 bases, in that order; junction bases with no gene match: 11. This chain's CDR3 is CASSLDWTSGTSSYNEQFF. CDR3 bases: TGCGCCAGCAGCCTAGACTGGACTAGCGGGACGAGCTCCTACAATGAGCAGTTCTTC. Using reference TRBV5-1 and TRBJ2-1 for the parts outside the CDR3, the full variable domain is KAGVTQTPRYLIKTRGQQVTLSCSPISGHRSVSWYQQTPGQGLQFLFEYFSETQRNKGNFPGRFSGRQFSNSRSEMNVSTLELGDSALYLCASSLDWTSGTSSYNEQFFGPGTRLTVL.

This clone has more than one count but fewer than ten. The chain combines TRBV6-5 with TRBJ1-2, with a possible D match to TRBD1 (6 bases). V was trimmed by 0 bases and J by 7 bases, leaving 18 bases between them. Germline V CDR1 and CDR2: MNHEY, SVGAGI. The CDR3 runs to 16 residues. DNA of the CDR3: TGTGCCAGCAGTTACTCGGCAATAACAGGGAAGCGTGGCTACACCTTC. It is translated as CASSYSAITGKRGYTF.

The V call is TRBV18, the J call TRBJ1-5, with a possible D match to TRBD1 (6 bases). This CDR3 has 13 amino acids. Between the trimmed V and J ends, which lost 3 bases and 5 bases, there was a span of 8 bases. Germline lookup yields CDR1 KGHSH and CDR2 LQKENI. CDR3 DNA sequence: TGTGCCAGCTCACCGAAGGGGGATCAGCCCCAGCATTTT. Encoded protein: CASSPKGDQPQHF. Full variable domain (outside the CDR3, taken from reference TRBV18 and TRBJ1-5): NAGVMQNPRHLVRRRGQEARLRCSPMKGHSHVYWYRQLPEEGLKFMVYLQKENIIDESGMPKERFSAEFPKEGPSILRIQQVVRGDSAAYFCASSPKGDQPQHFGDGTRLSIL.

V gene TRBV7-2 combines with J gene TRBJ1-3; D call uncertain. V was clipped by 5 bases and J by 0 bases, with 8 bases between them. The germline gives CDR1 SGHTA, CDR2 FQGNSA. This CDR3 is 14 amino acids long. This chain's CDR3 is CASSKEPSGNTIYF. The CDR3 DNA sequence: TGTGCCAGCAGCAAAGAGCCCTCTGGAAACACCATATATTTT.

J is TRBJ1-5 and V is TRBV2; possibly TRBD1 for D (5 bases). CDR3 length equals 16 residues. The germline V gene encodes CDR1 SNHLY and CDR2 FYNNEI. Trimming stripped 3 bases from V and 0 bases from J, with 12 bases between. The CDR3 nucleotides read TGTGCCAGCAGTGACACCAGGGATCATAGCAATCAGCCCCAGCATTTT. Its translation is CASSDTRDHSNQPQHF.